These 17 T cell receptor beta chains share one sample of origin, sequenced in a study of beta chain features in type 1 diabetes (dated by TCRdb to the late 2010s). Summary of the overall study and its limitations: In all four CD4+ subsets, TCRB CDR3 length was moderately but significantly shorter in type 1 diabetes patients.

The library came from the immunoSEQ multiplex PCR assay. All of the isolated RNA was reverse transcribed with the High Capacity cDNA Reverse Transcription Kit, so expressed TCRB transcripts were sequenced. TCRdb carries this immuneACCESS record with in-frame sequences only. Its versions omit some clonotypes, under half of them owing to an unresolved V gene in the studies checked, with the rest unexplained. The sample has fewer than 300,000 clones on record, 11% of them singletons. The ten largest clones add up to approximately 0.015% of the sample. For these TCRs, the target antigens are not known. Sequenced sample: naive CD4+ T cells from blood. What the cell subset or site label conveys for this sample: true naive CD4+ T cells. The receptors were sampled from a man aged 25 to 40 with type 1 diabetes.

The CDR3 loop reads CAISVSQGGGVGYEQYF. The CDR3 coding sequence is TGTGCCATCAGTGTTTCCCAGGGCGGGGGCGTGGGCTACGAGCAGTACTTC. The rearrangement uses TRBV10-3 and TRBJ2-7; the D gene is possibly TRBD2 (7 bases). Trimming took 4 bases from V and 3 from J, leaving 22 bases between them. Germline assignment: CDR1 ENHRY and CDR2 SYGVKD. This CDR3 has 17 residues.

There are a few counts of this clone. The chain combines TRBV5-1 with TRBJ2-7, with 8 positions matching TRBD2. Germline V gene data show CDR1 as SGHRS and CDR2 as YFSETQ. This CDR3 is built from 16 residues. Trimming took 0 bases from V and 6 from J; bases not matched to a gene: 11. The CDR3 nucleotides read TGCGCCAGCAGCTTGGCCGGGACTAGGATGTATCGCGAGCAGTACTTC. This sequence encodes CASSLAGTRMYREQYF.

The V gene is TRBV5-1, the J gene TRBJ2-7; D might be TRBD1 (5 bases). Germline CDR1 SGHRS, CDR2 YFSETQ. The V end lost 0 bases, the J end lost 0 bases, and 7 bases lay between the germline ends. The CDR3 is made up of 14 amino acids. CDR3 sequence (DNA): TGCGCCAGCAGCTTGGTGGACACCTCCTACGAGCAGTACTTC. Amino acids: CASSLVDTSYEQYF.

This clone showed up just a few times. The V gene is TRBV10-1, the J gene TRBJ1-6; the match to TRBD1 covers 10 bases. Trimming removed 11 bases from V and 8 bases from J; junction bases left unmatched: 21. Germline loops: CDR1 WNHNN, CDR2 SYGVQD (reference sequence). This CDR3 is built from 18 residues. The CDR3 here is CAGGLLRDRGQDDSPLHF. The CDR3 DNA follows: TGCGCCGGAGGACTGCTCCGCGACAGGGGGCAAGATGATTCACCCCTCCACTTT.

The V call is TRBV7-2, the J call TRBJ1-2, with a possible D match to TRBD1 (6 bases). The V gene's germline CDR1 is SGHTA and CDR2 FQGNSA. This CDR3 contains 14 residues. The ends were cut back, 1 base at V and 7 bases at J, with 13 bases in the middle. CDR3 region: CASSLVAGVGGYTF. CDR3 sequence (DNA): TGTGCCAGCAGCTTAGTTGCAGGGGTTGGTGGCTACACCTTC.

The chain couples TRBV13 to TRBJ1-2; 7 bases are a match to TRBD1. This CDR3 contains 14 residues. Germline V gives CDR1 PRHDT, CDR2 FYEKMQ (reference sequence). V shed 4 bases and J 2 bases; nucleotides not matched to a gene: 4. The CDR3 loop is CASSSTGPNYGYTF. The CDR3 nucleotides are TGTGCCAGCAGCTCGACAGGGCCCAACTATGGCTACACCTTC.

The rearrangement joins TRBV30 to TRBJ1-5; no definite D call. Trimming cost V 5 bases and J 4 bases, with 6 bases left between them. The CDR3 runs 11 residues. Germline CDR1 GTSNPN, CDR2 SVGIG (reference sequence). The CDR3 DNA sequence: TGTGCCTGGGGGCCAAATCAGCCCCAGCATTTT. It translates to CAWGPNQPQHF.

This clone was recorded a few times. The chain has TRBV5-1 and TRBJ2-3; D may be TRBD2 (5 bases). Trimming removed 4 bases at V and 2 bases at J, with 14 bases between. CDR1 is SGHRS, CDR2 YFSETQ, per germline. The CDR3 is 15 amino acids. CDR3 sequence reads: CASSRAGESTDTQYF. The CDR3 DNA reads as TGCGCCAGCAGCCGGGCTGGGGAGTCCACAGATACGCAGTATTTT.

The CDR3 reads CASSSQGWPQHF. In nucleotides, the CDR3 is TGTGCCAGCAGCTCTCAGGGGTGGCCCCAGCATTTT. This chain uses TRBV28 with TRBJ1-5; possibly TRBD1 for D (6 bases). CDR3 length equals 12 residues. V gave up 6 bases and J gave up 9 bases, with 12 bases separating them. CDR1 is MDHEN and CDR2 is SYDVKM in the germline V gene.

The table lists this clone with a few counts. This rearrangement joins TRBV4-2 to TRBJ2-3; D possibly corresponds to TRBD1 (6 bases). V lost 5 bases and J lost 4, with 19 bases in between. Germline loops: CDR1 LGHNA, CDR2 YNFKEQ. This CDR3 is 16 amino acids long. CDR3 in amino acids: CASSVRGRGAPDTQYF. CDR3 DNA: TGTGCCAGCAGCGTTCGCGGCAGGGGCGCCCCAGATACGCAGTATTTT.

This rearrangement joins TRBV20-1 to TRBJ2-3, with TRBD2 matching 9 bases. The V and J ends lost 5 bases and 6 bases, in that order; junction bases with no gene match: 0. This CDR3 comprises 11 residues. Germline CDR1 reads DFQATT; CDR2 reads SNEGSKA (reference sequence). The CDR3 nucleotides are TGCAGTGCTCTAGCGGGGGATACGCAGTATTTT. Amino acid sequence: CSALAGDTQYF.

The chain combines TRBV15 with TRBJ1-2, with a weak D call TRBD1 (6 bases). The V end was cut by 1 base, the J end by 3 bases, with 12 bases between. Germline CDR1 reads LNHNV; CDR2 reads YYDKDF (reference sequence). The CDR3 is made up of 15 amino acids. The DNA of the CDR3 is TGTGCCACCAGCAGAGGCAGGGGCACCGACTATGGCTACACCTTC. Its translation: CATSRGRGTDYGYTF. The full variable domain, rest sourced from reference TRBV15 and TRBJ1-2, is DAMVIQNPRYQVTQFGKPVTLSCSQTLNHNVMYWYQQKSSQAPKLLFHYYDKDFNNEADTPDNFQSRRPNTSFCFLDIRSPGLGDTAMYLCATSRGRGTDYGYTFGSGTRLTVV.

This clone was observed a handful of times. The rearrangement joins TRBV4-1 to TRBJ2-1, with 10 nucleotides matching TRBD2. After removal of 1 base from V and 9 bases from J, the junction contained 9 bases not matched to a gene. The germline V gene has CDR1 MGHRA and CDR2 YSYEKL. CDR3 size: 16 residues. The CDR3 spells CASSQASGGAASEQFF. The CDR3 DNA is TGCGCCAGCAGCCAAGCAAGCGGGGGGGCTGCGAGTGAGCAGTTCTTC.

This clone was observed a handful of times. This chain uses TRBV6-5 with TRBJ2-7; no firm D call. This CDR3 spans 11 amino acids. CDR1 is MNHEY, CDR2 SVGAGI, per germline. Trimming cost V 8 bases and J 6 bases, with 11 bases left between them. CDR3 protein: CASWAFGEQYF. Written as DNA, the CDR3 is TGTGCCAGCTGGGCCTTCGGCGAGCAGTACTTC.

This clone was seen only a few times. V and J are TRBV5-6 and TRBJ2-3, with D possibly being TRBD1 (6 bases). CDR3 length equals 17 residues. The V end lost 4 bases, the J end lost 0 bases, and 18 bases lay between the germline ends. Looked up from germline, CDR1 is SGHDT and CDR2 is YYEEEE. The CDR3 nucleotides are TGTGCCAGCAGCCTGCGTATGACAGGCACGAGCACAGATACGCAGTATTTT. Translation gives CASSLRMTGTSTDTQYF.

This clone occurred a few times. J is TRBJ2-1 and V is TRBV11-2, with 8 bases fitting TRBD2. The CDR3 covers 18 residues. Germline CDR1 reads SGHAT; CDR2 reads FQNNGV. Trimming at V came to 4 bases and at J to 2 bases, leaving 13 bases not matched to a gene. The CDR3 sequence: CASSSKGQGAGAYNEQFF. DNA for the CDR3: TGTGCCAGCAGCTCAAAGGGTCAGGGAGCGGGGGCCTACAATGAGCAGTTCTTC.

This clone was observed a few times. The V and J genes are TRBV25-1 and TRBJ2-7, with D unclear. Trimming shortened V by 4 bases and J by 1 base, and 5 bases separated the two germline ends. This CDR3 has 12 residues. Germline CDR1 MGHDK, CDR2 SYGVNS. The CDR3 DNA sequence: TGTGCCAGCAGTGTAGTTTCCTACGAGCAGTACTTC. Its translation: CASSVVSYEQYF.